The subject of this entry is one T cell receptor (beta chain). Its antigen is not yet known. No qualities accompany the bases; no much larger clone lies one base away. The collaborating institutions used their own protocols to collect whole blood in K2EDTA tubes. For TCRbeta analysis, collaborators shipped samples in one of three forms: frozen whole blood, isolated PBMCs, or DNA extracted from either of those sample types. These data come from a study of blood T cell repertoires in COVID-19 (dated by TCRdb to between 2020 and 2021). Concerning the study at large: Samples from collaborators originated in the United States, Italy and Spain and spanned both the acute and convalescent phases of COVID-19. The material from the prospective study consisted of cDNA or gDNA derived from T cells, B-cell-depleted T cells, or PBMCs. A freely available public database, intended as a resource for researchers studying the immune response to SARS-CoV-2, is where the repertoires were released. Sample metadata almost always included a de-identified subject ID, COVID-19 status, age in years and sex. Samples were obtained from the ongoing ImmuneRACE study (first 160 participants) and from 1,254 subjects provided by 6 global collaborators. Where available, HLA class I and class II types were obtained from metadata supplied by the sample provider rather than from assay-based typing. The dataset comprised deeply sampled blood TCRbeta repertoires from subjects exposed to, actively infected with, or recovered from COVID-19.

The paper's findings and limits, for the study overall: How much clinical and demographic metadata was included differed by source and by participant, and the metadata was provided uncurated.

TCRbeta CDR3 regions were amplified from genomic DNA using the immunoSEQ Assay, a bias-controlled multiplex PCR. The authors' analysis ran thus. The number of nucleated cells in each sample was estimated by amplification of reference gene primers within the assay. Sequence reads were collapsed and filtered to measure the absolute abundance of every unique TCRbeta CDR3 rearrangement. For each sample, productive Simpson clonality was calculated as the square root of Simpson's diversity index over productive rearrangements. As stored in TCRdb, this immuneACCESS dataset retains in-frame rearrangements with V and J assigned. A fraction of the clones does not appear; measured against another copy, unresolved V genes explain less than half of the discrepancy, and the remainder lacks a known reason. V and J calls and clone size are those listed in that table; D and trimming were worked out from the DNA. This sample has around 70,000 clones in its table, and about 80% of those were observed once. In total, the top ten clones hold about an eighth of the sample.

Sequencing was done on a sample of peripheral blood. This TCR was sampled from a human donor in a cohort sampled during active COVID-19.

The sequenced DNA is TGTGCCAGCAGTTCAAACACTGAAGCTTTCTTT. Translated, this gives CASSSNTEAFF. The chain is made from TRBV6-6 and TRBJ1-1; there is no confident call for the D gene. The CDR3 spans 11 residues, from the cysteine through the phenylalanine. The CDR3 DNA has 33 bases and is translated from base 1. Taken from the germline V gene (reference sequence), the CDR1 and CDR2 loops are MNHNY and SVGAGI. V is pared back by 4 bases and J by 2 bases, with 2 bases lying between the germline termini.